This T cell receptor (beta chain) was sequenced in a study of control samples from healthy donors and cancer patients. V was cut by 3 bases and J by 0 bases, with 12 bases left in between. Per germline, CDR1 MDHEN and CDR2 SYDVKM. This CDR3 is 16 amino acids long. Measured with immunoSEQ multiplex PCR; TCRdb has only the in-frame clones, and not every one. Of some 150,000 clones detected, 96% appear once; the ten largest clones hold over 1%. The sequenced sample consisted of blood. The TCR originated in a woman aged 25 to 45 in good health. The V call is TRBV28, the J call TRBJ2-4, with a possible D match to TRBD1 (6 bases). The CDR3 DNA reads as TGTGCCAGCAGTTTCGGACAGATAGTAGCCAAAAACATTCAGTACTTC. This codes for CASSFGQIVAKNIQYF. The entire variable domain, with the rest obtained from reference TRBV28 and TRBJ2-4, is as follows: DVKVTQSSRYLVKRTGEKVFLECVQDMDHENMFWYRQDPGLGLRLIYFSYDVKMKEKGDIPEGYSVSREKKERFSLILESASTNQTSMYLCASSFGQIVAKNIQYFGAGTRLSVL.